This T cell receptor beta chain was identified during a study of shared clonotypes between healthy human individuals. Overall study findings and caveats: Relative to their counterparts shared across all four donors, non-shared clonotypes exhibited diminished generation probabilities. Tissues were not sampled, only blood, and their repertoires likely differ.

Remarks on this clone: Its antigen is not known.

CD8 cells classed as naive were CD45RO-negative and positively selected for CCR7, excluding terminally differentiated effector memory CD45RA+ cells. Germline-derived CDR1 and CDR2 are GTSNPN and SVGIG (reference sequence). Losses at the gene ends were 2 bases for V and 6 bases for J; bases not matched to a gene: 5. This CDR3 spans 13 amino acids. Sequencing was performed with immunoSEQ multiplex PCR; in TCRdb, only in-frame clones are kept and a portion is missing. The table includes about 2,100,000 clones, approximately 94% detected once. This TCR was sampled from a man between 18 and 35 years old in good health. Some clones in this sample may be carry-over from other donors' samples. The V gene is TRBV30, the J gene TRBJ1-1; 8 bases line up with TRBD1. The sample taken for sequencing was naive CD8+ T cells from PBMCs. Here the CDR3 reads CAWSITGGSEAFF. CDR3 DNA: TGTGCCTGGAGTATAACAGGGGGATCTGAAGCTTTCTTT.